Following are 29 T cell receptor beta chains from one sample sequenced in a study of siplizumab effects on memory and regulatory T cells. Sequenced by immunoSEQ multiplex PCR; TCRdb stores in-frame clones only, minus some. This table holds about 72,000 clones, about 90% found once. Specimen: CD8+ T cells sorted from blood. These receptors all stem from a human donor in good health.

The V gene is TRBV25-1, the J gene TRBJ2-1; 12 nucleotides match TRBD2. Germline V lookup: CDR1 MGHDK, CDR2 SYGVNS. J gave up 4 bases and V 3 bases, and 7 bases lay outside the gene matches. The CDR3 totals 17 residues. For the CDR3, the DNA is TGTGCCAGCAGTGAGTCTCTAGCGGGAGGGTTGTACAATGAGCAGTTCTTC. Protein sequence: CASSESLAGGLYNEQFF.

The chain has TRBV4-1 and TRBJ2-3, with 9 positions matching TRBD1. The CDR3 extends over 12 amino acids. Germline values: CDR1 MGHRA, CDR2 YSYEKL. V shed 4 bases and J 10 bases; nucleotides not matched to a gene: 3. CDR3 residues: CASSPRQGAQYF. Written as DNA, the CDR3 is TGCGCCAGCAGCCCCCGACAGGGGGCGCAGTATTTT.

This sequence joins TRBV6-6 and TRBJ1-2; weak D call: TRBD1 (5 bases). The CDR3 consists of 14 residues. The ends were cut back, 4 bases at V and 7 bases at J, with 16 bases in the middle. CDR1 and CDR2 (germline): MNHNY, SVGAGI (reference sequence). The CDR3 sequence is CASSFTGAWAGYTF. The CDR3 DNA reads as TGTGCCAGCAGTTTCACCGGGGCGTGGGCTGGCTACACCTTC.

The V call is TRBV7-9, the J call TRBJ2-1; D is undetermined. Between the trimmed V and J ends, which lost 5 bases and 6 bases, there was a span of 11 bases. CDR3 length equals 13 residues. Per germline, CDR1 SEHNR and CDR2 FQNEAQ (reference sequence). This chain's CDR3 is CASSPAGINEQFF. The CDR3 nucleotides read TGTGCCAGCAGCCCCGCCGGTATCAATGAGCAGTTCTTC.

The V call is TRBV5-1, the J call TRBJ2-7, with 9 bases aligning to TRBD1. Trimming took 3 bases from V and 1 from J; bases not matched to a gene: 2. The CDR3 is 14 residues long. Looked up from germline, CDR1 is SGHRS and CDR2 is YFSETQ. The CDR3 here is CASSSGQGSYEQYF. DNA of the CDR3: TGCGCCAGCAGCTCGGGACAGGGTTCCTACGAGCAGTACTTC.

CDR3 protein: CATSRDRGTGGNEQYF. CDR3 DNA sequence: TGTGCCACCAGCAGAGATCGAGGGACAGGAGGGAACGAGCAGTACTTC. The V call is TRBV15, the J call TRBJ2-7; 8 bases are shared with TRBD1. The V segment lost 0 bases and the J segment 5 bases; nucleotides outside the gene matches: 9. Germline V gene sequence: CDR1 LNHNV, CDR2 YYDKDF (reference sequence). The CDR3 contains 16 residues.

V is TRBV28 and J is TRBJ2-3; no firm D call. Trimming pared 3 bases from V and 3 bases from J, leaving 13 bases between. The CDR3 consists of 15 residues. CDR1 is MDHEN, CDR2 SYDVKM, per germline. For the CDR3, the DNA is TGTGCCAGCAGTTTCCCTGCGACGGAGACAGATACGCAGTATTTT. Encoded protein: CASSFPATETDTQYF.

The chain employs TRBV29-1 and TRBJ2-7; 7 bases agree with TRBD2. V lost 4 bases and J lost 7; bases outside the gene matches: 13. This CDR3 spans 14 amino acids. Germline-derived CDR1 and CDR2 are SQVTM and ANQGSEA. CDR3 in amino acids: CSVVAGVPDWEQYF. The CDR3 DNA sequence: TGCAGCGTTGTCGCGGGAGTTCCCGACTGGGAGCAGTACTTC.

The chain links TRBV27 to TRBJ1-1, with 7 bases lining up with TRBD1. The junction had 3 bases not matched to a gene; V was cut back by 2 bases and J by 6 bases. The CDR3 covers 13 residues. Per the germline V gene, CDR1 is MNHEY and CDR2 is SMNVEV (reference sequence). CDR3 DNA sequence: TGTGCCAGCAGTTTAGTACAGGGGTCTGAAGCTTTCTTT. Residues: CASSLVQGSEAFF.

The chain links TRBV6-5 to TRBJ2-5, with 11 bases that match TRBD1. Matching the DNA end better, TRBJ2-7 makes the J call doubtful. The CDR3 covers 11 residues. From germline, CDR1 is MNHEY and CDR2 SVGAGI. CDR3 in DNA: TGTGCCTTGGGACAGGGGGGCGAGCAGTACTTC. Translating it yields CALGQGGEQYF.

Comment on this clone: The junction departs from germline at one end; a sequencing error may be responsible. J is TRBJ2-3 and V is TRBV7-7; D possibly uses TRBD1 or TRBD2 (5 bases each). The CDR3 totals 16 residues. Germline CDR1 is SSHAT and CDR2 is FNYEAQ (reference sequence). The CDR3 sequence: CASSSLPRGTTDTQYF. For the CDR3, the DNA is TGTGCTAGCAGCTCCCTCCCCCGGGGCACCACAGATACGCAGTATTTT.

In its sample, this clone was seen many times. V usage is TRBV19 and J usage is TRBJ1-1; no firm D call. V was trimmed by 0 bases and J by 1 base, leaving 6 bases between them. The germline gives CDR1 LNHDA, CDR2 SQIVND (reference sequence). The CDR3 length is 14 residues. CDR3 amino acids: CASSIDSPNTEAFF. For the CDR3, the DNA is TGTGCCAGTAGTATAGACAGTCCGAACACTGAAGCTTTCTTT. Complete variable domain (other parts from reference TRBV19 and TRBJ1-1): DGGITQSPKYLFRKEGQNVTLSCEQNLNHDAMYWYRQDPGQGLRLIYYSQIVNDFQKGDIAEGYSVSREKKESFPLTVTSAQKNPTAFYLCASSIDSPNTEAFFGQGTRLTVV.

This sequence joins TRBV7-9 and TRBJ1-2; the D is unclear. With 4 bases removed from V and 6 bases from J, the gap between germline ends came to 18 bases. Germline values: CDR1 SEHNR, CDR2 FQNEAQ (reference sequence). The CDR3 is 15 amino acids. The CDR3 spells CASSWSLAPVDGYTF. The CDR3 DNA follows: TGTGCCAGCAGCTGGAGTTTGGCCCCAGTTGATGGCTACACCTTC.

The chain links TRBV6-5 to TRBJ1-1; D gene uncertain. CDR3 length: 14 amino acids. V lost 0 bases, J lost 0 bases, and 5 bases lay in between. The germline V gene encodes CDR1 MNHEY and CDR2 SVGAGI. CDR3 in DNA: TGTGCCAGCAGTTACTCGGACTTGAACACTGAAGCTTTCTTT. It yields the protein CASSYSDLNTEAFF.

The V gene is TRBV7-9, the J gene TRBJ1-2; the D is unclear. The CDR3 loop spans 15 amino acids. V was pared by 2 bases and J by 5 bases, with 15 bases between. Germline CDR1 and CDR2: SEHNR and FQNEAQ (reference sequence). CDR3 sequence (DNA): TGTGCCAGCAGCTTATTGCGCGACAACTCATATGGCTACACCTTC. It specifies CASSLLRDNSYGYTF.

This chain connects TRBV6-1 to TRBJ1-1; D might be TRBD1 (6 bases). Trimming took off 8 bases at V and 8 bases at J, with 21 bases between the two ends. Germline lookup yields CDR1 MNHNS and CDR2 SASEGT. CDR3 length: 14 amino acids. The CDR3 DNA reads TGTGCCAGCTTTCTACCTGGGACACTGCGGGAAGCTTTCTTT. It codes for CASFLPGTLREAFF.

The rearrangement uses TRBV6-5 and TRBJ1-6; 8 bases line up with TRBD1. The CDR3 is made up of 14 amino acids. V was clipped by 6 bases and J by 8 bases; unmatched bases: 6. CDR1 is MNHEY and CDR2 is SVGAGI in the germline V gene. The CDR3 nucleotides read TGTGCCAGCAGCTTCGGACAGGGAGATTCACCCCTCCACTTT. As protein: CASSFGQGDSPLHF.

V is TRBV7-3 and J is TRBJ2-1, with TRBD2 matching over 14 bases. Germline CDR1 and CDR2: SGHTA and FQGTGA. The junction had 5 bases not matched to a gene; V was cut back by 8 bases and J by 8 bases. CDR3 length: 14 residues. For the CDR3, the DNA is TGTGCCAGCGGACTAGCGGGAGGCTTGGATGAGCAGTTCTTC. Translation gives CASGLAGGLDEQFF.

The rearrangement links TRBV28 to TRBJ2-7; no reliable D call. V lost 3 bases, J lost 6 bases, and 18 bases lay in between. Germline V lookup: CDR1 MDHEN, CDR2 SYDVKM. The CDR3 sequence is 15 residues long. Here the CDR3 DNA reads TGTGCCAGCAGTTTGACTGCCGACCCGAATCCCGAGCAGTACTTC. It yields the protein CASSLTADPNPEQYF.

The CDR3 loop reads CASSQAVEAGRSSYEQYF. The CDR3 DNA is TGCGCCAGCAGCCAAGCGGTGGAGGCAGGCCGGAGCTCCTACGAGCAGTACTTC. This rearrangement joins TRBV4-1 to TRBJ2-7; weak D call: TRBD2 (5 bases). This CDR3 spans 18 amino acids. V lost 1 base and J 0 bases, leaving 19 bases between the germline ends. The germline V gene encodes CDR1 MGHRA and CDR2 YSYEKL.

This chain joins TRBV4-1 and TRBJ2-5; D is unresolved. Per germline, CDR1 MGHRA and CDR2 YSYEKL. The V end lost 5 bases, the J end lost 5 bases, and 12 bases lay between the germline ends. The CDR3 is made up of 13 amino acids. CDR3 amino acids: CASSSGIRETQYF. CDR3 DNA: TGCGCCAGCAGCTCAGGCATCCGGGAGACCCAGTACTTC.

The gene calls are TRBV4-1 and TRBJ2-5; D is unclear. Germline assignment: CDR1 MGHRA and CDR2 YSYEKL. There are 15 residues in the CDR3. V was clipped by 0 bases and J by 3 bases, with 11 bases between them. In DNA form, the CDR3 reads TGCGCCAGCAGCCAAGAATTCCTGACCGAAGAGACCCAGTACTTC. Encoded protein: CASSQEFLTEETQYF.

This chain uses TRBV7-3 with TRBJ2-1; D not resolved. In germline, CDR1 is SGHTA, CDR2 FQGTGA. Trimming removed 5 bases at V and 4 bases at J, with 12 bases between. This CDR3 spans 14 amino acids. CDR3 nucleotide sequence: TGTGCCAGCAGCCCCCCACTTTCTTACAATGAGCAGTTCTTC. Its translation: CASSPPLSYNEQFF.

The gene calls are TRBV5-6 and TRBJ2-5; D perhaps matches TRBD2 (5 bases). CDR1 is SGHDT, CDR2 YYEEEE, per germline. This CDR3 comprises 16 residues. The V and J ends lost 4 bases and 7 bases respectively, with 23 bases between them. This CDR3 reads CASSVGSGPILWTQYF. In DNA form, the CDR3 reads TGTGCCAGCAGCGTAGGAAGCGGCCCAATCCTCTGGACCCAGTACTTC.

This sequence joins TRBV25-1 and TRBJ2-7; a possible D gene is TRBD2 (6 bases). The germline V gene has CDR1 MGHDK and CDR2 SYGVNS. The CDR3 extends over 13 amino acids. Trimming cost V 6 bases and J 2 bases, with 11 bases left between them. The CDR3 is CASSWGDPYEQYF. The CDR3 bases are TGTGCCAGCAGCTGGGGGGATCCCTACGAGCAGTACTTC.

V is TRBV29-1 and J is TRBJ1-1, with a weak D call TRBD1 (5 bases). Trimming left V 5 bases short and J 4 bases short, with 11 bases between. The CDR3 has 12 amino acids. Germline loops: CDR1 SQVTM, CDR2 ANQGSEA. The CDR3 DNA is TGCAGCGTTCGGGGGTCACCCACTGAAGCTTTCTTT. This encodes CSVRGSPTEAFF.

This chain connects TRBV5-6 to TRBJ2-7, with 9 bases identical to TRBD1. V was pared by 0 bases and J by 3 bases, with 10 bases of the junction left unmatched. The CDR3 totals 17 residues. CDR1 is SGHDT and CDR2 is YYEEEE in the germline V gene. The CDR3 coding sequence is TGTGCCAGCAGCTTGGTACGGGACAGGGTTAAGGTCTACGAGCAGTACTTC. Translation: CASSLVRDRVKVYEQYF.

V usage is TRBV11-1 and J usage is TRBJ2-2, with 8 bases matching TRBD1. There are 16 residues in the CDR3. Trimming took 3 bases from V and 6 from J; bases not matched to a gene: 9. Per the germline V gene, CDR1 is SGHAT and CDR2 is FQDESV (reference sequence). The CDR3 nucleotides are TGTGCCAGCAGCTTTTATCAGGGGGCGAAGTCCGGGGAGCTGTTTTTT. This translates into CASSFYQGAKSGELFF.

In its sample, this clone was seen a few times. V and J are TRBV4-2 and TRBJ2-2; D is ambiguous. The germline V gene encodes CDR1 LGHNA and CDR2 YNFKEQ. Between the trimmed V and J ends, which lost 4 bases and 4 bases, there was a span of 13 bases. The CDR3 has 15 residues. The CDR3 loop reads CASSPERWGTGELFF. The CDR3 nucleotides read TGTGCCAGCAGCCCTGAGCGTTGGGGCACCGGGGAGCTGTTTTTT.